This record concerns one T cell receptor (beta chain) sequence. Its target is unknown. This PCR relied on a set of 60 Vbeta primers and 13 Jbeta primers. In the authors' methods: About 10 million of roughly 81 million unique TCR beta chains were shared, per a later count. The data were produced by immunoSEQ multiplex PCR, yet TCRdb's version contains in-frame clones alone and is incomplete. The D gene and trimming were derived from the DNA, and the V and J assignments and clone size from that table. This repertoire shows around 180,000 clones, 75% to 85% found once; its top ten account for around 1.6%. These data are taken from a study of cytomegalovirus exposure and HLA in healthy donors. The wider study: Researchers previously reported finding 90 million to 130 million unique TCR beta sequences from approximately 190 million T cells. Of more than 350 genotyped donors, about 80% clustered with self-reported Caucasian donors. Study results and caveats: Overall, about 160 TCR beta chains were annotated as cytomegalovirus-associated.

The TCR was taken from a woman aged 50 to 60 in good health and CMV-seronegative. The source material was PBMCs.

The CDR3 DNA sequence: TGTGCCAGCAGCGTTCACGGTGTGAACACTGAAGCTTTCTTT. It encodes CASSVHGVNTEAFF. The chain joins TRBV9 to TRBJ1-1; D is unresolved. V dropped 2 bases and J dropped 0 bases, with 8 bases sitting between them. Germline V gene sequence: CDR1 SGDLS, CDR2 YYNGEE. The CDR3 has 14 amino acids.